This T cell receptor (beta chain) was sequenced during a study of blood T cell repertoires in COVID-19. Whole-study context: COVID-19 samples, acute and convalescent, were from the United States, Italy and Spain. Sample material is recorded as cDNA or gDNA derived from T cells, B-cell-depleted T cells, or PBMCs.

Original handling: Scientists estimated how many nucleated cells there were by amplifying reference gene primers. TCRdb's table, derived via immunoSEQ multiplex PCR, lists solely in-frame clones and lacks some. V, J and clone size derive from that table, while D and trimming were established from the DNA sequence. Of some 310,000 clones in the sample, around 90% were seen once. CDR3 size: 17 residues. CDR1 is LGHNA, CDR2 YSLEER, per germline. The ends were cut back, 0 bases at V and 5 bases at J, with 20 bases in the middle. Followed longitudinally, the Seattle patients had been enrolled during active infection.

The chain uses TRBV4-3 and TRBJ2-7, with D possibly being TRBD1 (6 bases). Sequences were obtained from peripheral blood. The receptor's source is a middle-aged woman with COVID-19, enrolled during active disease. CDR3: CASSQDVSVTGSHEQYF. The CDR3 bases are TGCGCCAGCAGCCAAGACGTTTCTGTTACAGGGAGCCACGAGCAGTACTTC.